This TCR beta chain was captured in a study of blood T cell repertoires in COVID-19. The overall study: Sites in the United States, Italy and Spain provided acute and convalescent COVID-19 samples. T cells, B-cell-depleted T cells, or PBMCs supplied cDNA or gDNA.

This clone is medium-sized (0.01 to 0.1%). This CDR3 region has 16 residues. V was trimmed by 4 bases and J by 2 bases, leaving 18 bases between them. Germline loops: CDR1 MDHEN, CDR2 SYDVKM. Authors' data handling: Scientists estimated how many nucleated cells there were by amplifying reference gene primers. The table came from immunoSEQ multiplex PCR; TCRdb's copy has only in-frame clones and leaves some out. That table is the source of V, J and clone size, and D and trimming were worked out from the DNA. Among roughly 100,000 clones listed, approximately 84% were seen once. The clonotype comes from a man aged 40-55 years with active or convalescent COVID-19. The sample comprised peripheral blood. V gene TRBV28 combines with J gene TRBJ2-7; D is possibly TRBD1 (6 bases). CDR3 residues: CASSSPDGQMTYEQYF. The DNA for the CDR3 is TGTGCCAGCAGTTCACCCGACGGACAGATGACCTACGAGCAGTACTTC.